A single sample gave rise to the 31 T cell receptor beta chains below, sequenced in a study of CD8+ T cells in alopecia areata. RNA was isolated and reverse transcribed to cDNA, the sequencing template. Generated by immunoSEQ multiplex PCR, the TCRdb table keeps only in-frame clones and is missing some. Here the sample spans about 150,000 clones, 87% being singletons. This material consisted of CD8+ T cells sorted from blood, taken at week 0. The origin of the receptors is a human donor with alopecia areata.

The rearrangement links TRBV2 to TRBJ2-7; D may match TRBD1 or TRBD2 (5 bases each). This CDR3 has 14 amino acids. Germline V gene sequence: CDR1 SNHLY, CDR2 FYNNEI. Deletions cut 6 bases from V and 3 bases from J, with 15 bases between. CDR3 region: CASSPRDGSYEQYF. CDR3 nucleotides: TGTGCCAGCAGCCCACGGGACGGAAGCTACGAGCAGTACTTC.

This chain uses TRBV7-6 with TRBJ2-7; 8 nucleotides line up with TRBD1. V lost 1 base to trimming and J lost 2 bases; unmatched junction nucleotides: 4. CDR1 is SGHVS, CDR2 FNYEAQ, per germline. This CDR3 is 15 amino acids long. The CDR3 region is CASSLEGTGTYEQYF. The CDR3 DNA sequence: TGTGCCAGCAGCTTAGAAGGGACAGGCACCTACGAGCAGTACTTC.

This clone showed up just a few times. V gene TRBV27 combines with J gene TRBJ2-2, with D perhaps TRBD2 (6 bases). V was shortened by 3 bases and J by 4 bases, with 12 bases between the two germline ends. CDR1 is MNHEY and CDR2 is SMNVEV in the germline V gene (reference sequence). There are 15 residues in the CDR3. The CDR3 sequence is CASSFVVSGTGELFF. The CDR3, as DNA: TGTGCCAGCAGTTTCGTCGTTAGCGGCACCGGGGAGCTGTTTTTT.

This chain links TRBV2 with TRBJ2-2; 7 positions agree with TRBD1. Trimming took 3 bases from V and 4 from J; bases not matched to a gene: 8. CDR1 and CDR2 (germline): SNHLY, FYNNEI. The CDR3 is 16 amino acids. Here the CDR3 DNA reads TGTGCCAGCAGTGACGACAGGGTCAGGGCCACCGGGGAGCTGTTTTTT. Amino acid sequence: CASSDDRVRATGELFF.

This chain links TRBV27 with TRBJ2-2; D remains ambiguous. Germline V gene lookup returns CDR1 MNHEY and CDR2 SMNVEV (reference sequence). V lost 6 bases and J lost 1, with 6 bases in between. There are 13 residues in the CDR3. CDR3 DNA: TGTGCCAGCAGCCTCCGGAACACCGGGGAGCTGTTTTTT. Translating it yields CASSLRNTGELFF.

This clone was seen more than once but under ten times. The V gene is TRBV29-1, the J gene TRBJ2-7; D unclear. Germline CDR1 SQVTM, CDR2 ANQGSEA. CDR3 length: 14 residues. The ends were cut back, 1 base at V and 1 base at J, with 11 bases in the middle. The CDR3 spells CSVEGEGASYEQYF. Written as DNA, the CDR3 is TGCAGCGTTGAAGGGGAAGGCGCATCCTACGAGCAGTACTTC.

In DNA form, the CDR3 reads TGTGCCAGCAGTCCCGCGTCTAGCGGGGGGTACGAGCAGTACTTC. Protein product: CASSPASSGGYEQYF. The chain links TRBV27 to TRBJ2-7, with TRBD2 matching 11 bases. The J segment lost 4 bases and the V segment lost 5 bases, leaving 7 bases of the junction unmatched. The CDR3 consists of 15 residues. Germline V gene data show CDR1 as MNHEY and CDR2 as SMNVEV (reference sequence).

J is TRBJ2-7 and V is TRBV7-8; 9 bases fit TRBD1. This CDR3 is 16 amino acids long. Germline CDR1 is SGHVS and CDR2 is FQNEAQ. Trimming removed 2 bases from V and 5 bases from J; junction bases left unmatched: 10. The CDR3 DNA sequence: TGTGCCAGCAGCTTATTGGGGACAGGGCCCCCGGACGAGCAGTACTTC. Its translation: CASSLLGTGPPDEQYF.

The rearrangement joins TRBV2 to TRBJ2-7; the D call may be TRBD1 or TRBD2 (7 bases each). CDR1 is SNHLY, CDR2 FYNNEI, per germline. This CDR3 has 13 residues. Trimming removed 8 bases from V and 2 bases from J, with 13 bases in between. The CDR3 sequence: CASWEGAAYEQYF. CDR3 nucleotides: TGTGCCAGCTGGGAGGGGGCGGCCTACGAGCAGTACTTC. Complete variable domain (other parts from reference TRBV2 and TRBJ2-7): EPEVTQTPSHQVTQMGQEVILRCVPISNHLYFYWYRQILGQKVEFLVSFYNNEISEKSEIFDDQFSVERPDGSNFTLKIRSTKLEDSAMYFCASWEGAAYEQYFGPGTRLTVT.

The rearrangement uses TRBV11-2 and TRBJ2-1; 7 bases map to TRBD1. The length of the CDR3 is 15 residues. The junction had 10 bases not matched to a gene; V was cut back by 3 bases and J by 8 bases. The germline CDR1 and CDR2 sequences are SGHAT and FQNNGV. The CDR3 nucleotides are TGTGCCAGCAGCTTCTGGGGGACAGATTCGGATGAGCAGTTCTTC. Encoded protein: CASSFWGTDSDEQFF.

The sample holds one count of this clone. The J gene is TRBJ2-5, the V gene TRBV5-6; 8 positions agree with TRBD1. The CDR3 is 14 amino acids. The junction had 5 bases not matched to a gene; V was cut back by 3 bases and J by 4 bases. Germline V gene lookup returns CDR1 SGHDT and CDR2 YYEEEE. CDR3 bases: TGTGCCAGCAGCTGGACAGGGTCGGCAGAGACCCAGTACTTC. It translates to CASSWTGSAETQYF.

This chain joins TRBV27 and TRBJ2-3, with 9 bases lining up with TRBD2. Trimming at V came to 3 bases and at J to 0 bases, leaving 7 bases not matched to a gene. Germline CDR1 is MNHEY and CDR2 is SMNVEV (reference sequence). The CDR3 runs to 17 residues. CDR3 sequence (DNA): TGTGCCAGCAGTTTTCGGGCTAGCGGGGTTAGCACAGATACGCAGTATTTT. This encodes CASSFRASGVSTDTQYF.

This chain joins TRBV6-4 and TRBJ2-3; 8 bases agree with TRBD1. This CDR3 is built from 14 residues. Germline lookup yields CDR1 MRHNA and CDR2 SNTAGT. Trimming took 5 bases from V and 0 from J; bases not matched to a gene: 1. The CDR3 DNA reads TGTGCCAGCAGTCGACAGGGGAGCACAGATACGCAGTATTTT. Protein product: CASSRQGSTDTQYF.

V gene TRBV19 combines with J gene TRBJ2-1, with D unclear. Looked up from germline, CDR1 is LNHDA and CDR2 is SQIVND (reference sequence). V dropped 5 bases and J dropped 1 base, with 15 bases sitting between them. The length of the CDR3 is 16 residues. The CDR3 sequence: CASSPPRNLSYNEQFF. In DNA form, the CDR3 reads TGTGCCAGTAGTCCCCCCAGGAATTTGTCCTACAATGAGCAGTTCTTC.

This chain uses TRBV7-8 with TRBJ2-7; 8 bases are shared with TRBD2. Germline CDR1 and CDR2: SGHVS and FQNEAQ. The CDR3 is 14 amino acids. J was trimmed by 2 bases and V by 2 bases; bases with no gene match: 2. As DNA, the CDR3 is TGTGCCAGCAGCTTAACTAGCGGAACCTACGAGCAGTACTTC. Its protein product is CASSLTSGTYEQYF.

The chain combines TRBV5-1 with TRBJ2-3; D uncertain. The germline CDR1 and CDR2 sequences are SGHRS and YFSETQ. Trimming took 2 bases from V and 0 from J, leaving 7 bases between them. The CDR3 has 14 residues. This CDR3 reads CASSLLFSTDTQYF. DNA for the CDR3: TGCGCCAGCAGCTTACTCTTTAGCACAGATACGCAGTATTTT.

CDR3 DNA: TGCGCCAGCAGCCCTGAGGACAGGCCCACCTACGAGCAGTACTTC. Its protein is CASSPEDRPTYEQYF. V is TRBV5-1 and J is TRBJ2-7; TRBD1 matches at 7 bases. CDR3 length: 15 residues. V shed 4 bases and J 2 bases; nucleotides not matched to a gene: 9. CDR1 is SGHRS, CDR2 YFSETQ, per germline.

This chain uses TRBV4-1 with TRBJ1-1; D is uncertain. Germline assignment: CDR1 MGHRA and CDR2 YSYEKL. Trimming removed 0 bases at V and 0 bases at J, with 8 bases between. CDR3 size: 15 residues. The CDR3 loop reads CASSQDLQMNTEAFF. CDR3 nucleotides: TGCGCCAGCAGCCAAGATTTGCAAATGAACACTGAAGCTTTCTTT.

The chain employs TRBV5-5 and TRBJ2-5, with D hard to call. Per germline, CDR1 SGHKS and CDR2 YYEKEE (reference sequence). This CDR3 has 11 amino acids. V shed 1 base and J shed 5 bases, with 3 bases lying between them. The CDR3: CASSLNETQYF. In DNA, the CDR3 is TGTGCCAGCAGCTTGAACGAGACCCAGTACTTC. Full variable domain (outside the CDR3, taken from reference TRBV5-5 and TRBJ2-5): DAGVTQSPTHLIKTRGQQVTLRCSPISGHKSVSWYQQVLGQGPQFIFQYYEKEERGRGNFPDRFSARQFPNYSSELNVNALLLGDSALYLCASSLNETQYFGPGTRLLVL.

This chain joins TRBV7-9 and TRBJ2-1; D not certain. Trimming removed 4 bases from V and 5 bases from J, with 12 bases in between. This CDR3 spans 14 amino acids. In germline, CDR1 is SEHNR, CDR2 FQNEAQ (reference sequence). CDR3 sequence (DNA): TGTGCCAGCAGCTCAGAAGGCGAGCACAATGAGCAGTTCTTC. Its translation: CASSSEGEHNEQFF.

This clone was seen only a few times. The CDR3 sequence is CASSSREGHLAYEQYF. Here the CDR3 DNA reads TGTGCCAGCAGTTCCCGCGAGGGACACTTAGCCTACGAGCAGTACTTC. The chain has TRBV27 and TRBJ2-7; D may be TRBD1 (6 bases). Trimming removed 4 bases at V and 2 bases at J, with 18 bases between. This CDR3 comprises 16 residues. From germline, CDR1 is MNHEY and CDR2 SMNVEV (reference sequence).

J is TRBJ2-7 and V is TRBV7-8; no firm D call. Trimming stripped 0 bases from V and 0 bases from J, with 3 bases between. Per germline, CDR1 SGHVS and CDR2 FQNEAQ. The CDR3 is 13 residues long. CDR3 protein: CASSLAASYEQYF. The CDR3 DNA reads as TGTGCCAGCAGCTTAGCGGCCTCCTACGAGCAGTACTTC.

The V and J genes are TRBV25-1 and TRBJ2-3; D is unresolved. CDR1 MGHDK and CDR2 SYGVNS come from the germline V gene. This CDR3 region has 13 residues. Trimming stripped 4 bases from V and 7 bases from J, with 12 bases between. CDR3 in amino acids: CASSGSMGNTQYF. The CDR3 DNA is TGTGCCAGCAGTGGATCAATGGGAAATACGCAGTATTTT.

This sequence joins TRBV25-1 and TRBJ2-7; 10 bases are a match to TRBD2. J gave up 2 bases and V 3 bases, and 7 bases lay outside the gene matches. There are 16 residues in the CDR3. Germline-derived CDR1 and CDR2 are MGHDK and SYGVNS. The CDR3 DNA follows: TGTGCCAGCAGTGACTCGGGACTAGCGAGAACCTACGAGCAGTACTTC. Its protein is CASSDSGLARTYEQYF.

The chain couples TRBV29-1 to TRBJ2-1; D is undetermined. Trimming pared 1 base from V and 3 bases from J, leaving 4 bases between. The CDR3 sequence is 12 residues long. The germline CDR1 and CDR2 sequences are SQVTM and ANQGSEA. The CDR3 DNA sequence: TGCAGCGTTGAAGCAGTCTACAATGAGCAGTTCTTC. Its translation is CSVEAVYNEQFF.

V gene TRBV9 combines with J gene TRBJ2-1; no definite D call. Germline-derived CDR1 and CDR2 are SGDLS and YYNGEE. The CDR3 is 13 residues long. V gave up 4 bases and J gave up 0 bases, with 5 bases separating them. CDR3 DNA: TGTGCCAGCAGCCCAAGCTCCTACAATGAGCAGTTCTTC. It is translated as CASSPSSYNEQFF. Complete variable domain (other parts from reference TRBV9 and TRBJ2-1): DSGVTQTPKHLITATGQRVTLRCSPRSGDLSVYWYQQSLDQGLQFLIQYYNGEERAKGNILERFSAQQFPDLHSELNLSSLELGDSALYFCASSPSSYNEQFFGPGTRLTVL.

A few counts support this clone. The chain links TRBV7-8 to TRBJ2-7; TRBD1 matches at 7 bases. The CDR3 contains 17 residues. Germline-derived CDR1 and CDR2 are SGHVS and FQNEAQ. V was clipped by 5 bases and J by 4 bases; unmatched bases: 17. The CDR3 is CASSNPYRDSISYEQYF. CDR3 in DNA: TGTGCCAGCAGCAATCCTTACCGGGACAGCATCTCTTACGAGCAGTACTTC.

The gene calls are TRBV4-1 and TRBJ2-1; 11 bases are a match to TRBD2. In germline, CDR1 is MGHRA, CDR2 YSYEKL. V gave up 5 bases and J gave up 4 bases; unmatched junction bases: 10. This CDR3 has 17 residues. CDR3 bases: TGCGCCAGCAGCGCAGGCCCGGGACTAGCGGAATACAATGAGCAGTTCTTC. Translation: CASSAGPGLAEYNEQFF.

This CDR3 reads CASRGLAGDNEQFF. The CDR3 coding sequence is TGTGCCAGTAGGGGGCTAGCGGGGGACAATGAGCAGTTCTTC. The gene calls are TRBV19 and TRBJ2-1; 10 positions match TRBD2. Per germline, CDR1 LNHDA and CDR2 SQIVND (reference sequence). The CDR3 has 14 residues. V dropped 6 bases and J dropped 5; count of bases not matched to a gene: 4.

The rearrangement joins TRBV2 to TRBJ2-7; D gene ambiguous. Germline CDR1 and CDR2: SNHLY and FYNNEI. Trimming pared 0 bases from V and 3 bases from J, leaving 3 bases between. The CDR3 length is 12 residues. CDR3: CASSEAFYEQYF. CDR3 sequence (DNA): TGTGCCAGCAGTGAAGCATTCTACGAGCAGTACTTC.

The genes are TRBV19 and TRBJ2-7; possible D gene TRBD1, 6 bases. From germline, CDR1 is LNHDA and CDR2 SQIVND (reference sequence). This CDR3 is built from 13 residues. The V and J ends lost 9 bases and 5 bases respectively, with 17 bases between them. CDR3 sequence: CASQGQLGDEQYF. The CDR3 DNA reads TGTGCCAGCCAAGGACAGCTGGGGGACGAGCAGTACTTC.